The clone carrying this T cell receptor beta chain was seen at least ten times. This sample was included in a study of Graves' ophthalmopathy and Graves' hyperthyroidism. V was clipped by 5 bases and J by 8 bases, with 9 bases between them. Germline V lookup: CDR1 MNHEY, CDR2 SVGAGI. The CDR3 is made up of 11 amino acids. From RNA, the CDR3 regions of TCR beta chains were amplified and sequenced. First-round RT-PCR with HTBI primers preceded a second-round multiplex PCR. MiXCR was run by TCRdb on the multiplex PCR reads, yielding one entry per CDR3 protein. The sample shows some 150,000 distinct CDR3 sequences, roughly two fifths of them seen only once.

V and J are TRBV6-5 and TRBJ1-1; no clear D gene. The sequence derives from a man aged 30 to 45 with Graves' ophthalmopathy. The sequencing sample was made of peripheral blood. CDR3 coding DNA: TGTGCCAGCAGTCGGAGACTGGAAGCTTTCTTT. Translated: CASSRRLEAFF.